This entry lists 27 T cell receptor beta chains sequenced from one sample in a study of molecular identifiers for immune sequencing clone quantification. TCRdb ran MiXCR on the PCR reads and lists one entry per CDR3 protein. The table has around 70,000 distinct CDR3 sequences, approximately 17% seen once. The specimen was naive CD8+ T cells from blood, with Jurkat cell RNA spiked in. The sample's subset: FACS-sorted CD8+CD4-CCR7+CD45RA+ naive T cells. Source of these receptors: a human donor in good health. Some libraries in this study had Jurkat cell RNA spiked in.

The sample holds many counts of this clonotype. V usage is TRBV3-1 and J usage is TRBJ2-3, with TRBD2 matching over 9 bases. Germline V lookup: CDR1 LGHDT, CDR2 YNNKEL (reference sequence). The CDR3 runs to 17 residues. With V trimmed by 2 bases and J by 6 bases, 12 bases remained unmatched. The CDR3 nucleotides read TGTGCCAGCAGCCAAACCCTAGCGGGATCGCCGGGGGATACGCAGTATTTT. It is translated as CASSQTLAGSPGDTQYF.

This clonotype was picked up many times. CDR3 DNA sequence: TGTGCCAGCAGCTTAGTTGTCAGCTTGAACACTGAAGCTTTCTTT. The encoded protein is CASSLVVSLNTEAFF. This chain links TRBV11-2 with TRBJ1-1; D remains ambiguous. The CDR3 totals 15 residues. V was trimmed by 1 base and J by 0 bases, leaving 9 bases between them. Germline CDR1 and CDR2: SGHAT and FQNNGV.

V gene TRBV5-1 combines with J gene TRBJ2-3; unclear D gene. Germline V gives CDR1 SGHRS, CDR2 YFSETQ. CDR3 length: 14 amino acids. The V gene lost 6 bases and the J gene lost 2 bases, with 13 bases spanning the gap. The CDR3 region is CASIDNGYTDTQYF. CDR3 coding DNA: TGCGCCAGCATCGATAACGGATACACAGATACGCAGTATTTT.

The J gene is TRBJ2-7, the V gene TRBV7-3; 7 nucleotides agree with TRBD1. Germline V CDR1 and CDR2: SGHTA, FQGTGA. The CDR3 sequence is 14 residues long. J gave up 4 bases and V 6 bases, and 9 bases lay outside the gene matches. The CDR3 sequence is CASSSTGNGYEQYF. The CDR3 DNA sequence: TGTGCCAGCAGTTCGACAGGGAATGGTTACGAGCAGTACTTC.

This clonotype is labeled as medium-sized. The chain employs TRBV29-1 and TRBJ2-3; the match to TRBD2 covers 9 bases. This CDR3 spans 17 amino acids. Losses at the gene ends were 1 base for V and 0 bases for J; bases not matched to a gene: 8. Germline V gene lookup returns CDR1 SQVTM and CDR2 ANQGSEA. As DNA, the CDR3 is TGCAGCGTTGAAGCCTGGTCCAGCGGGGGGAGCACAGATACGCAGTATTTT. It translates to CSVEAWSSGGSTDTQYF.

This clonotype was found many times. The CDR3 protein is CASSEETDTQYF. The CDR3 nucleotides are TGTGCCAGCAGTGAAGAAACAGATACGCAGTATTTT. This chain uses TRBV2 with TRBJ2-3; no firm D call. This CDR3 has 12 amino acids. Germline CDR1 SNHLY, CDR2 FYNNEI. Trimming took 1 base from V and 3 from J, leaving 2 bases between them.

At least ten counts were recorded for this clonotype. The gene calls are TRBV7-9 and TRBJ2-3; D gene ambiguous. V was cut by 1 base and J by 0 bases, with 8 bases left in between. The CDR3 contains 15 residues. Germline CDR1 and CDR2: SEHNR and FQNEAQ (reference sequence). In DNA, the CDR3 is TGTGCCAGCAGCTTAGTGAGTCCTAGCACAGATACGCAGTATTTT. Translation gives CASSLVSPSTDTQYF. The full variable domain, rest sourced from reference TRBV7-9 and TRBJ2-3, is DTGVSQNPRHKITKRGQNVTFRCDPISEHNRLYWYRQTLGQGPEFLTYFQNEAQLEKSRLLSDRFSAERPKGSFSTLEIQRTEQGDSAMYLCASSLVSPSTDTQYFGPGTRLTVL.

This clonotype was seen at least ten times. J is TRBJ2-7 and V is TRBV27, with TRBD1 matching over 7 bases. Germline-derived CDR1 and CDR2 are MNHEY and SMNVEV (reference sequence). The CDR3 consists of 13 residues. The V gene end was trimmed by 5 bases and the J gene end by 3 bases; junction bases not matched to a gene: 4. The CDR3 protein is CASSVGTVYEQYF. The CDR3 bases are TGTGCCAGCAGTGTGGGGACAGTCTACGAGCAGTACTTC.

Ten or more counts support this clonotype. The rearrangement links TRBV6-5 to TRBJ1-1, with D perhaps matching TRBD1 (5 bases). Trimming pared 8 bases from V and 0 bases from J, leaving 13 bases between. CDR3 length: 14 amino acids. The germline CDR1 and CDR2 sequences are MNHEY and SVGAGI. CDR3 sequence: CASGAGNLNTEAFF. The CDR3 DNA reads TGTGCCAGCGGGGCAGGGAATCTGAACACTGAAGCTTTCTTT.

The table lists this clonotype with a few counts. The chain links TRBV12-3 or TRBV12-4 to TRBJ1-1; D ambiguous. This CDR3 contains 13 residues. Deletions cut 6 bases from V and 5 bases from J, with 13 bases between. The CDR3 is CASSEVGWTEAFF. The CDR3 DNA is TGTGCCAGCAGCGAGGTGGGGTGGACTGAAGCTTTCTTT.

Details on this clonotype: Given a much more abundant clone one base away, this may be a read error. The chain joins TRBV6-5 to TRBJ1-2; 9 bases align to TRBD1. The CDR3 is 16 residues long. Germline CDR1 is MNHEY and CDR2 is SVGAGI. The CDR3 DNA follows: TGTGCCGGCAGTCCTACGACCGGGACAGGGTGGTATGGCTACACCTTC. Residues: CAGSPTTGTGWYGYTF.

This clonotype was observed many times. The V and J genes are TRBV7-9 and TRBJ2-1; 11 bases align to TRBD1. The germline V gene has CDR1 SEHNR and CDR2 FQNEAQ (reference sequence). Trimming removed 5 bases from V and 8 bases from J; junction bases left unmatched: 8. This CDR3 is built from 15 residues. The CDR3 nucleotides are TGTGCCAGCAGCCCCGGGACAGGGGGTCGGGATGAGCAGTTCTTC. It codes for CASSPGTGGRDEQFF.

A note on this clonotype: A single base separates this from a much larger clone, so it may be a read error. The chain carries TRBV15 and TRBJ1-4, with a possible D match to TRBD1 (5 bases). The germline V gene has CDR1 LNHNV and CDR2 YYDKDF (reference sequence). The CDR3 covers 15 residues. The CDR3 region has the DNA TGTGTCACCAGCAGTATAGGGGTTTTCGGTGAAAAACTGTTTTTT. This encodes CVTSSIGVFGEKLFF.

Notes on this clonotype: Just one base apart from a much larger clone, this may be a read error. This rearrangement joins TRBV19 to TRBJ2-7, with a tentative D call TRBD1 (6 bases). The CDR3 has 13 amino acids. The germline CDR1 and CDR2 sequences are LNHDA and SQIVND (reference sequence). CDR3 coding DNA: TGTGCCAGTAGTTCAACCGGACAGCACGAGCGGTACTTC. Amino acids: CASSSTGQHERYF.

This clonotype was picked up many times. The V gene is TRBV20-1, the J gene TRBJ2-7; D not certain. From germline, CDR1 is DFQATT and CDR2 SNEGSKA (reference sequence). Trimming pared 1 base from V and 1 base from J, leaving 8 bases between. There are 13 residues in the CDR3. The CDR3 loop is CSARAGRSYEQYF. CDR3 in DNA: TGCAGTGCTAGAGCCGGCAGATCCTACGAGCAGTACTTC.

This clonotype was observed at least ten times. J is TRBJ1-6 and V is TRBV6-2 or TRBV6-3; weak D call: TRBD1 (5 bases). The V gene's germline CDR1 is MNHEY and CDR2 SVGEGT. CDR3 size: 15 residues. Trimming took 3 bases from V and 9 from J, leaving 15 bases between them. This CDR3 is CASSYLAGRFSPLHF. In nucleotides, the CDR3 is TGTGCCAGCAGTTATTTGGCAGGGAGGTTTTCACCCCTCCACTTT.

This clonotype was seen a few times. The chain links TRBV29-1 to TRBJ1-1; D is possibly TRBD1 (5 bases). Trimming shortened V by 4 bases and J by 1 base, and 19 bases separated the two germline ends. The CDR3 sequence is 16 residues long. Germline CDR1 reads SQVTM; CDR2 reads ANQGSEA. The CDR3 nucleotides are TGCAGCGTTGTGTGGGGGGGGGGGAGGGGGAACACTGAAGCTTTCTTT. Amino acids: CSVVWGGGRGNTEAFF.

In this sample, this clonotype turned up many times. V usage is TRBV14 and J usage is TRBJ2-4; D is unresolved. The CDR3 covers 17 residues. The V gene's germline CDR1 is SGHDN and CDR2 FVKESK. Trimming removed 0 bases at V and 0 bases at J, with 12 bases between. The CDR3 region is CASSQDGQAIAKNIQYF. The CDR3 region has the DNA TGTGCCAGCAGCCAAGACGGGCAGGCCATAGCCAAAAACATTCAGTACTTC.

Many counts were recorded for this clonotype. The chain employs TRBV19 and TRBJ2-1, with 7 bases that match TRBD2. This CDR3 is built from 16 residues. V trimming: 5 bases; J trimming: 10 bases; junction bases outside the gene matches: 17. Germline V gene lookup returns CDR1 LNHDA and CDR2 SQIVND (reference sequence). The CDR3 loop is CASSPLASGTHGEQFF. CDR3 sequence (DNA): TGTGCCAGTAGTCCCCTGGCTAGCGGCACCCATGGGGAGCAGTTCTTC.

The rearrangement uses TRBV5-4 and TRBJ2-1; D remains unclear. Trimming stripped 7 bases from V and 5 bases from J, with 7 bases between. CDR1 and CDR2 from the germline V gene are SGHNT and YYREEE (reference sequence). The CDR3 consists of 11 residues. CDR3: CASETNNEQFF. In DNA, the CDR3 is TGTGCCAGCGAAACCAACAATGAGCAGTTCTTC.

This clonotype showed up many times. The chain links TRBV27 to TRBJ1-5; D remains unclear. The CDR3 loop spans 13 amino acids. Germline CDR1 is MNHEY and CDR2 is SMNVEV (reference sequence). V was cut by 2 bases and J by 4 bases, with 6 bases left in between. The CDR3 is CASSLSPNQPQHF. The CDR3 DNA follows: TGTGCCAGCAGTTTAAGTCCAAATCAGCCCCAGCATTTT.

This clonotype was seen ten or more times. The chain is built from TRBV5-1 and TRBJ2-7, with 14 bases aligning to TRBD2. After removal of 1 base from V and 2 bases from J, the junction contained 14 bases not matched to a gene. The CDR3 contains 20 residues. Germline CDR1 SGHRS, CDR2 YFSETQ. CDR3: CASSLIPPGLAGVGPYEQYF. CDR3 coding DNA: TGCGCCAGCAGCTTGATTCCCCCGGGACTAGCGGGAGTAGGACCCTACGAGCAGTACTTC. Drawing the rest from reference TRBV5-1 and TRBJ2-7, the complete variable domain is KAGVTQTPRYLIKTRGQQVTLSCSPISGHRSVSWYQQTPGQGLQFLFEYFSETQRNKGNFPGRFSGRQFSNSRSEMNVSTLELGDSALYLCASSLIPPGLAGVGPYEQYFGPGTRLTVT.

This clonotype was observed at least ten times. Written as DNA, the CDR3 is TGTGCCAGCAACCTCGGAGGGGGGCTCGCAGATACGCAGTATTTT. This sequence encodes CASNLGGGLADTQYF. The J gene is TRBJ2-3, the V gene TRBV6-5, with D possibly being TRBD1 or TRBD2 (6 bases each). Germline CDR1 and CDR2: MNHEY and SVGAGI. CDR3 length: 15 residues. V dropped 7 bases and J dropped 4 bases, with 18 bases sitting between them.

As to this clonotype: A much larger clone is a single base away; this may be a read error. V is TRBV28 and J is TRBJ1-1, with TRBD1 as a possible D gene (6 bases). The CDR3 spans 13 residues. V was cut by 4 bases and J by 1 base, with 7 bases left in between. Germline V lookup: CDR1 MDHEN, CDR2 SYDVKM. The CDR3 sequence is CASSSRGNTEAFF. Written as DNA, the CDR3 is TGTGCCAGCAGTTCCAGGGGGAACACTGAAGCTTTCTTT.

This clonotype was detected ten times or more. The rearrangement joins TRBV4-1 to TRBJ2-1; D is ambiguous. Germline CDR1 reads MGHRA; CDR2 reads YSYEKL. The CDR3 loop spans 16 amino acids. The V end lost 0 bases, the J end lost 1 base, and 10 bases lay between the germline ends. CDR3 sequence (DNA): TGCGCCAGCAGCCAAGAGTTTAGCATATCCTACAATGAGCAGTTCTTC. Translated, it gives CASSQEFSISYNEQFF.

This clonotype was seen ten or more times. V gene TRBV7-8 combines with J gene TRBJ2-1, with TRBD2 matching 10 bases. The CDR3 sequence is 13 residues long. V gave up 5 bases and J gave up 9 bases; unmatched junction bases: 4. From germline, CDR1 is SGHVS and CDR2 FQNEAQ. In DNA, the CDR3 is TGTGCCAGCAGCCCTAGCGGGAGATCTGAGCAGTTCTTC. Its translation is CASSPSGRSEQFF. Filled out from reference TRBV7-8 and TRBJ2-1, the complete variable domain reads GAGVSQSPRYKVAKRGQDVALRCDPISGHVSLFWYQQALGQGPEFLTYFQNEAQLDKSGLPSDRFFAERPEGSVSTLKIQRTQQEDSAVYLCASSPSGRSEQFFGPGTRLTVL.

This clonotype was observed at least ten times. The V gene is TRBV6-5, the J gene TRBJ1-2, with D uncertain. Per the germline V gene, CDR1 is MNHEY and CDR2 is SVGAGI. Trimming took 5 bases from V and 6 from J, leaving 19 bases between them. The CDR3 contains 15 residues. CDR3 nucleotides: TGTGCCAGCAGTAGCCCCGGACGCATGAAGAATGGCTACACCTTC. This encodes CASSSPGRMKNGYTF.